This T cell receptor beta chain was profiled in a study of shared clonotypes between healthy human individuals (dated by TCRdb to about 2020). Regarding the research as a whole: The cohort comprised a couple of women and a few men aged 18 to 49 years. Libraries were prepared and TCR repertoires were sequenced by different laboratories using diverse techniques, in order to increase sequencing depth and limit assay-specific biases. For each donor, CD4 naive and CD4 memory were each run on three plates, CD8 naive on two plates, and CD8 memory on one plate. Leukapheresis yielded between about 0.94 and 9.5 billion PBMCs per donor. Blood TCR repertoires of about 5 healthy adults were deeply sequenced to estimate repertoire size and the extent of clonotype sharing between individuals. The study at large found these results: About 4.5% of naive CD4, roughly 3.5% of naive CD8, about 2.1% of memory CD4, and around 0.4% of memory CD8 clonotypes were shared across several donors. Pairwise subsampling led to the expectation that sequencing depth would affect the degree of clonotype sharing among donors. The genetic and exposure-history diversity represented was limited by the small number of donors. Naive subsets generally had larger estimated clonotype richness than memory subsets did. Rarefaction of sorted-subset datasets indicated incomplete sequencing despite the large sequencing depth. Sampling was restricted to blood, and TCR repertoires in tissues likely differ from the TCR repertoires found in blood. Compared with non-shared clonotypes, the clonotypes found in all four sorted-subset donors had higher generation probabilities.

TCR CDR3 regions were amplified from genomic DNA by multiplex PCR using the deep immunoSEQ assay. Extracted genomic DNA from each cell subset was spread evenly across all wells of several immunoSEQ 96-well plates, with each plate serving as a replicate. For sorted subsets, 150 to 250 ng genomic DNA, equal to about 30,000 T cell genomes, was loaded into each replicate PCR. Purified libraries were measured with a Qubit 3.0 fluorometer, size-checked on a Bioanalyzer 2100, and measured again with the KAPA Library Quantification kit. Each immunoSEQ 96-well plate was sequenced on its own single-read 150-cycle Illumina NextSeq 550 flow cell. The original pipeline was this. The immunoSEQ output contained only junctional sequences without quality scores, so filtering could not match that applied to full-length reads. To assign V/J genes and CDR3, sequences were annotated against IMGT germline references using PyIR, a Python wrapper for IgBLAST v1.9. Reads were removed for weak V/J assignments (E-value above 1e-6), missing CDR3, stop codons, out-of-frame junctions, or ambiguous translated residues. V3J clonotypes were defined by identical inferred V gene, J gene, and CDR3 amino acid sequence. Percentage overlap between repertoires was computed as shared unique clonotypes divided by the size of the smaller repertoire. Repertoire richness was assessed with RTK rarefaction, the Chao1 estimator, and Recon v2.1 estimates of unobserved clonotypes. For all TCRbeta clonotypes obtained by the gDNA method from several donors, generation probabilities were computed with OLGA. In TCRdb, the immuneACCESS table is reduced to in-frame sequences with V and J assigned. These tables do not hold every clone; where another copy was compared, an unresolved V gene accounts for under half, and the others remain unexplained. V and J calls plus clone size are reproduced from that table; the DNA served to infer D and trimming. This sample lists around 2.1 million clones; 85% to 95% were detected once. Around 1.7% of the sample is in the top ten clones.

CD8 naive samples were CD45RO-negative cells positively selected for CCR7, giving a CD45RA+CCR7+ population that excluded TemRA cells. Healthy HIV-negative adults with no recently reported acute infections or vaccinations were included as donors. Every donor was a Caucasian adult living in Nashville, Tennessee, USA. Blood was obtained by leukapheresis, after which PBMCs were separated by Ficoll-Histopaque density gradient centrifugation and cryopreserved in liquid nitrogen vapor phase. Analytical flow cytometry was used to check the purity and quantity of each magnetically sorted T cell population. Genomic DNA was isolated from every sorted fraction and measured by UV absorbance on a Nanodrop 2000c. A note on this clone: There is no known antigen for this receptor. Base-call qualities are not available, and no considerably larger clone is one nucleotide away.

The sequencing sample was made of naive CD8+ T cells from PBMCs. The cell subset or site tag for this specimen amounts to: CD45RA+CCR7+. This TCR was recovered from a man younger than 35 in good health. Some clones in this sample may be carry-over from other donors' samples.

The CDR3: CASSPLTGGGDYGYTF. At the DNA level, the sequence is TGTGCCAGTAGCCCTTTGACAGGTGGGGGAGACTATGGCTACACCTTC. Recombination joined TRBV19 with TRBJ1-2, and perhaps TRBD1 as D gene, on 6 matching bases. The germline V gene (reference sequence) provides CDR1 LNHDA and CDR2 SQIVND. There are 16 amino acids in the CDR3, from cysteine to phenylalanine inclusive. The kept DNA is CDR3 alone, 48 bases in frame from the first base. V is cut by 6 bases and J by 3 bases, and the space between the germline ends is 20 bases.